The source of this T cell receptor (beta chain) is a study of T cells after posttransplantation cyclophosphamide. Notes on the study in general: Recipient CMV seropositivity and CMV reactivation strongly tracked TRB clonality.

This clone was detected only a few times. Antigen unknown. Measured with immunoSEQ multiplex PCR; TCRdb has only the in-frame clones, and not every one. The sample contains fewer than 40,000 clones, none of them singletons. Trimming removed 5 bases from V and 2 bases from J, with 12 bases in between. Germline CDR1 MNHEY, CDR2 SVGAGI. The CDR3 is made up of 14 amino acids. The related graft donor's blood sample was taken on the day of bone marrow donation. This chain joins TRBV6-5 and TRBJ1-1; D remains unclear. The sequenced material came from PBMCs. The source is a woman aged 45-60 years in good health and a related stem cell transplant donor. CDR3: CASSEGGPNTEAFF. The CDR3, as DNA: TGTGCCAGCAGTGAAGGAGGACCTAACACTGAAGCTTTCTTT.